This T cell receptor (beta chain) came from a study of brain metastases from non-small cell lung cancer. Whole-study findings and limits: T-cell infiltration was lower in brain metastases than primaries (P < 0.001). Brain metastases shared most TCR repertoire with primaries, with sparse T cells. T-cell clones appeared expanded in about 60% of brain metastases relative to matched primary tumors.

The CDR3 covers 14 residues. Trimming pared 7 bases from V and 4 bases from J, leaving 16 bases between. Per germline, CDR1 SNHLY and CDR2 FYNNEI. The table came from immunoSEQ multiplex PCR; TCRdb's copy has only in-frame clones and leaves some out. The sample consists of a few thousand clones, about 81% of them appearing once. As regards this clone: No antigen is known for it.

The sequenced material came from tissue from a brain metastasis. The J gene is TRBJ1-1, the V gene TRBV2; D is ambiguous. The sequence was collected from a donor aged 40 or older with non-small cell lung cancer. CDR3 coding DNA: TGTGCCAGCACCTTGGGGTCAGGAGCCACTGAAGCTTTCTTT. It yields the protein CASTLGSGATEAFF.